This TCR beta chain is from a study of CD8+ T cells in alopecia areata. Across the study: Treated patients swallowed 5 to 10 mg of oral tofacitinib twice daily. General study results and limits: Persistence of many expanded lesional clones was seen in scalp and blood during tofacitinib. Higher clonality than in normal scalp was seen in lesional scalp, especially alopecia totalis/universalis.

This clone was seen more than once but under ten times. Its antigen remains unknown. Treatment defined: oral pan-JAK inhibitor, 5-10 mg twice daily. The CDR3 extends over 14 amino acids. CDR1 MNHEY and CDR2 SVGAGI come from the germline V gene. Trimming removed 7 bases from V and 6 bases from J, with 19 bases in between. RNA was isolated and reverse transcribed to cDNA, the sequencing template. Produced via immunoSEQ multiplex PCR; TCRdb's table is partial and in-frame only. The sample holds about 200,000 clones, over 45% seen once. Here the sequenced sample was CD4+ T cells sorted from blood, taken at week 24, from a patient treated with tofacitinib. This clonotype originated in a human donor with alopecia areata. J is TRBJ2-7 and V is TRBV6-5; D is possibly TRBD2 (6 bases). The CDR3 spells CASTKLSGTPEQYF. CDR3 in DNA: TGTGCCAGCACCAAACTCTCCGGGACTCCCGAGCAGTACTTC.